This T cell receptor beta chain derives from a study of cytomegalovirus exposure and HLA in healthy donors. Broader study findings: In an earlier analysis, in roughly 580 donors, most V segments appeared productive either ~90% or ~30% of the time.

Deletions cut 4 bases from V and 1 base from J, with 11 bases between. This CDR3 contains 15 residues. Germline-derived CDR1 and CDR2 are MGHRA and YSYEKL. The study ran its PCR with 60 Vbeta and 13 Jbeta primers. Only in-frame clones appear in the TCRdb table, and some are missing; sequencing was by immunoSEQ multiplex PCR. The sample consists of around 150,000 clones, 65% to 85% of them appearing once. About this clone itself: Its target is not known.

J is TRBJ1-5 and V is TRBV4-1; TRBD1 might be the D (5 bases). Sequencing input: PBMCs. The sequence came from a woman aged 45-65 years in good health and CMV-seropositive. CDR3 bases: TGCGCCAGCAGCCGAACGACAGAGAGCAATCAGCCCCAGCATTTT. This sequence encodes CASSRTTESNQPQHF.